The present T cell receptor beta chain was sequenced within a study of CD8+CD57+ T cells in acquired aplastic anemia. The CDR3 runs 13 residues. V lost 3 bases, J lost 4 bases, and 6 bases lay in between. Germline V gene lookup returns CDR1 KGHDR and CDR2 SFDVKD. TCR beta VDJ and CDR3 were profiled, and genomic DNA was the template. A single record per CDR3 protein comes from TCRdb applying MiXCR to the reads. This sample has 98,000 or so distinct CDR3 sequences, with about half found just once. The receptor's source is a human donor in good health, serving as a control. The sample comprised sorted CD4+, CD8+, or CD8+CD57+ T cells (not recorded which) from PBMCs. The genes are TRBV24-1 and TRBJ1-5; D is ambiguous. Written as DNA, the CDR3 is TGTGCCACCAGTGATGCAAGTAATCAGCCCCAGCATTTT. It codes for CATSDASNQPQHF.